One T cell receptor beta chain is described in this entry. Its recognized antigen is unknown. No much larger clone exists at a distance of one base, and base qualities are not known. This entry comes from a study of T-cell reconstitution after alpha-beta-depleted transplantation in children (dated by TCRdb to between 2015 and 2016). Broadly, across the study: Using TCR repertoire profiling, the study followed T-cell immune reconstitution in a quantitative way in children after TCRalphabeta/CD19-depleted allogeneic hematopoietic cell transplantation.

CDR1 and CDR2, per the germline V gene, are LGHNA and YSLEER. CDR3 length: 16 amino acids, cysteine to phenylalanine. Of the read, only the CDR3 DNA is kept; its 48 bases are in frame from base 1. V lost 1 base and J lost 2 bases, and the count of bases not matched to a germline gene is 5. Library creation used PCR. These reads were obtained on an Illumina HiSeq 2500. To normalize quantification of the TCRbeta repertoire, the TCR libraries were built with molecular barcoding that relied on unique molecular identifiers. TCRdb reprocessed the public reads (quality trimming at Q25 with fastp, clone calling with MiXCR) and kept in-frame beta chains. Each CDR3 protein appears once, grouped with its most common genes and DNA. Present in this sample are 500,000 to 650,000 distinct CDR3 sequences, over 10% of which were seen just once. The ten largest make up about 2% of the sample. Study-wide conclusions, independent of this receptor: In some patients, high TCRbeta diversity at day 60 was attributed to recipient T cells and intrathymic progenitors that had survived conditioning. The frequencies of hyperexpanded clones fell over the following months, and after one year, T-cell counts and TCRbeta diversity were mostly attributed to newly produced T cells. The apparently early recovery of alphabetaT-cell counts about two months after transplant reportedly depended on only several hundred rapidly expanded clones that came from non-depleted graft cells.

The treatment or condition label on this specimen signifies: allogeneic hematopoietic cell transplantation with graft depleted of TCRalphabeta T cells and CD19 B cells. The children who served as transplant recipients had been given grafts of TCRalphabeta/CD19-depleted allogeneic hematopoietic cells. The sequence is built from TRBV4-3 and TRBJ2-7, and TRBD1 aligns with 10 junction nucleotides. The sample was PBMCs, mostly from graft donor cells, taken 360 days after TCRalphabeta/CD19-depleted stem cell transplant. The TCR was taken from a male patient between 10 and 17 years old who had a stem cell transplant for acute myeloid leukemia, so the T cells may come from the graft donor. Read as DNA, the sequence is TGCGCCAGCAGCCAAGCGGGGGACAGGGGTGCCTACGAGCAGTACTTC. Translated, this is CASSQAGDRGAYEQYF.